What follows are 22 T cell receptor beta chains derived from one specimen sequenced in a study of identical twins (dated by TCRdb to about 2016). The receptor library was made with 5' RACE. The instrument was an Illumina HiSeq 2000. TCRdb applied fastp at Q25 and MiXCR to the public reads, then kept only in-frame beta chains. Duplicate CDR3 protein sequences are folded into a single record with the most common DNA and genes. Recorded for this sample are about 470,000 distinct CDR3 sequences; 20% to 25% of them occurred a single time. The ten top clones hold 2.9% of the sample. Separately, the same data were catalogued under a study of T cells expressing NK-cell markers.

The sequenced sample was CD4+ T cells sorted from blood. These receptors were collected from a woman aged 18-29 years in good health.

The rearrangement joins TRBV12-3 or TRBV12-4 to TRBJ2-5; 10 bases align to TRBD2. This CDR3 comprises 14 residues. J lost 4 bases, V lost 7 bases, and 6 bases had no gene match. In DNA, the CDR3 is TGTGCCAGCACCGAAGCGGGGGGGCGAGAGACCCAGTACTTC. This translates into CASTEAGGRETQYF.

V gene TRBV7-2 combines with J gene TRBJ2-5; a weak D match, TRBD2 (6 bases). The CDR3 totals 15 residues. V lost 3 bases, J lost 0 bases, and 11 bases lay in between. Germline loops: CDR1 SGHTA, CDR2 FQGNSA. In nucleotides, the CDR3 is TGTGCCAGCAGCTTTTATGCGGGGTACCAAGAGACCCAGTACTTC. This translates into CASSFYAGYQETQYF.

This chain links TRBV6-1 with TRBJ2-2, with 10 bases identical to TRBD1. CDR3 size: 15 residues. V trimming: 7 bases; J trimming: 5 bases; junction bases outside the gene matches: 7. Germline V gene sequence: CDR1 MNHNS, CDR2 SASEGT. CDR3 region: CASKIDRGQTGELFF. The CDR3 bases are TGTGCCAGCAAAATCGACAGGGGGCAAACCGGGGAGCTGTTTTTT.

This clonotype was observed many times. The chain has TRBV20-1 and TRBJ2-7; 7 nucleotides match TRBD2. Germline loops: CDR1 DFQATT, CDR2 SNEGSKA (reference sequence). CDR3 size: 16 residues. V dropped 3 bases and J dropped 7; count of bases not matched to a gene: 18. CDR3 sequence (DNA): TGCAGTGCTAGGTCGGCGGGGGAGCCGATTGTAGGTGAGCAGTACTTC. Translated: CSARSAGEPIVGEQYF.

In this sample, this clonotype turned up a few times. The chain recombines TRBV20-1 with TRBJ2-7, with 7 bases lining up with TRBD2. The CDR3 is 13 residues long. CDR1 DFQATT and CDR2 SNEGSKA come from the germline V gene (reference sequence). Unmatched junction bases numbered 8, after V lost 6 bases and J lost 3 bases. CDR3 protein: CSATRTRGYEQYF. The CDR3 bases are TGCAGTGCAACACGGACTAGGGGCTACGAGCAGTACTTC.

For this clonotype: One junction end does not reproduce the germline sequence, and a read error may be involved. The chain employs TRBV7-1 and TRBJ1-1, with 7 bases matching TRBD1. TRBV7-1 is an ORF for which the function is uncertain. This CDR3 is 16 amino acids long. CDR3 in DNA: TGTGCCAGCAGCACAACCGGGACCAGGGGGAACGCTGAAGCTTTCTTT. It codes for CASSTTGTRGNAEAFF.

V gene TRBV7-9 combines with J gene TRBJ1-4; 9 bases are a match to TRBD1. This CDR3 is 14 amino acids long. Trimming at V came to 5 bases and at J to 8 bases, leaving 6 bases not matched to a gene. Germline CDR1 reads SEHNR; CDR2 reads FQNEAQ (reference sequence). CDR3 in amino acids: CASSPGTGQEKLFF. The CDR3 nucleotides read TGTGCCAGCAGCCCCGGGACAGGGCAAGAAAAACTGTTTTTT.

V is TRBV18 and J is TRBJ1-2; D remains unclear. Germline CDR1 KGHSH, CDR2 LQKENI. With 1 base removed from V and 5 bases from J, the gap between germline ends came to 11 bases. The CDR3 runs to 14 residues. The CDR3 DNA is TGTGCCAGCTCACCACGAGACGGAACTTATGGCTACACCTTC. Its translation is CASSPRDGTYGYTF.

The V gene is TRBV6-2 or TRBV6-3, the J gene TRBJ2-1; a possible D gene is TRBD2 (6 bases). The CDR3 runs to 12 residues. Deletions cut 5 bases from V and 7 bases from J, with 9 bases between. Germline assignment: CDR1 MNHEY and CDR2 SVGEGT. In DNA form, the CDR3 reads TGTGCCAGCAGTGATCGGGGGAATGAGCAGTTCTTC. Amino acid sequence: CASSDRGNEQFF.

In its sample, this clonotype was seen a few times. This rearrangement joins TRBV20-1 to TRBJ1-1; a weak D match, TRBD1 (5 bases). Germline V gene lookup returns CDR1 DFQATT and CDR2 SNEGSKA (reference sequence). This CDR3 has 13 amino acids. V was cut by 3 bases and J by 4 bases, with 12 bases left in between. CDR3 sequence reads: CSASLDSLTEAFF. The CDR3 DNA reads as TGCAGTGCTAGCCTAGACAGTCTCACTGAAGCTTTCTTT.

This clonotype was seen a handful of times. J is TRBJ1-1 and V is TRBV5-6; D is uncertain. The CDR3 spans 13 residues. With 6 bases removed from V and 3 bases from J, the gap between germline ends came to 12 bases. In germline, CDR1 is SGHDT, CDR2 YYEEEE. The CDR3: CASTRRGYTEAFF. In nucleotides, the CDR3 is TGTGCCAGCACTCGAAGAGGGTACACTGAAGCTTTCTTT.

The chain links TRBV7-2 to TRBJ2-1; D gene unclear. V was clipped by 3 bases and J by 7 bases, with 7 bases between them. The germline CDR1 and CDR2 sequences are SGHTA and FQGNSA. The CDR3 is 12 amino acids. This CDR3 reads CASSFARNEQFF. Here the CDR3 DNA reads TGTGCCAGCAGCTTCGCTAGGAATGAGCAGTTCTTC. The variable domain in full, completed from reference TRBV7-2 and TRBJ2-1, reads GAGVSQSPSNKVTEKGKDVELRCDPISGHTALYWYRQSLGQGLEFLIYFQGNSAPDKSGLPSDRFSAERTGGSVSTLTIQRTQQEDSAVYLCASSFARNEQFFGPGTRLTVL.

There are many counts of this clonotype. This chain joins TRBV12-3 or TRBV12-4 and TRBJ2-3; D is perhaps TRBD2 (6 bases). The CDR3 extends over 15 amino acids. Trimming took 8 bases from V and 3 from J, leaving 18 bases between them. CDR3 region: CASFPRARGTDTQYF. The CDR3, as DNA: TGTGCCAGCTTCCCCCGGGCACGGGGGACAGATACGCAGTATTTT.

This rearrangement joins TRBV3-1 to TRBJ2-1; 8 bases align to TRBD2. Per the germline V gene, CDR1 is LGHDT and CDR2 is YNNKEL (reference sequence). Unmatched junction bases numbered 6, after V lost 4 bases and J lost 13 bases. This CDR3 contains 12 residues. For the CDR3, the DNA is TGTGCCAGCAGCCTACCGGGGGGGGTTCAGTTCTTC. This codes for CASSLPGGVQFF.

The chain is built from TRBV7-2 and TRBJ2-5; 7 nucleotides agree with TRBD2. The V segment lost 5 bases and the J segment 5 bases; nucleotides outside the gene matches: 5. Germline lookup yields CDR1 SGHTA and CDR2 FQGNSA. The CDR3 length is 13 residues. The CDR3 here is CASSRVLAETQYF. Written as DNA, the CDR3 is TGTGCCAGCAGCCGAGTACTAGCGGAGACCCAGTACTTC.

The chain has TRBV7-2 and TRBJ2-3, with 9 bases matching TRBD2. V dropped 1 base and J dropped 3; count of bases not matched to a gene: 5. Germline-derived CDR1 and CDR2 are SGHTA and FQGNSA. The CDR3 is made up of 16 amino acids. The CDR3 region is CASSLGATSGTDTQYF. CDR3 bases: TGTGCCAGCAGCTTAGGTGCGACTAGCGGAACAGATACGCAGTATTTT.

The chain employs TRBV2 and TRBJ1-1; 12 bases map to TRBD1. CDR3 length: 14 residues. Germline CDR1 and CDR2: SNHLY and FYNNEI. V gave up 7 bases and J gave up 6 bases; unmatched junction bases: 6. The CDR3 spells CASKGQGASAEAFF. CDR3 sequence (DNA): TGTGCCAGCAAGGGACAGGGGGCGAGCGCTGAAGCTTTCTTT.

This clonotype was detected a few times. V usage is TRBV6-1 and J usage is TRBJ1-2; D remains unclear. Germline V gene sequence: CDR1 MNHNS, CDR2 SASEGT. Trimming left V 6 bases short and J 3 bases short, with 11 bases between. CDR3 length: 13 amino acids. Here the CDR3 reads CASRTIWDYGYTF. CDR3 nucleotide sequence: TGTGCCAGCAGGACGATATGGGACTATGGCTACACCTTC.

This clonotype occurred a few times. The genes are TRBV5-1 and TRBJ1-2; D unresolved. This CDR3 region has 12 residues. Per germline, CDR1 SGHRS and CDR2 YFSETQ. V lost 4 bases, J lost 8 bases, and 12 bases lay in between. The CDR3 coding sequence is TGCGCCAGCAGCCCCAGTGAAGGAGGCTACACCTTC. Protein sequence: CASSPSEGGYTF.

The chain combines TRBV6-1 with TRBJ2-6; the D is unclear. CDR1 and CDR2 (germline): MNHNS, SASEGT. The CDR3 consists of 18 residues. V lost 6 bases and J lost 0, with 18 bases in between. The CDR3 DNA sequence: TGTGCCAGCAGGAAACGGGCAGAGAGAAACTCTGGGGCCAACGTCCTGACTTTC. It is translated as CASRKRAERNSGANVLTF.

The CDR3 sequence: CASSVQTSYNEQFF. The CDR3 DNA follows: TGTGCCAGCAGCGTCCAGACAAGCTACAATGAGCAGTTCTTC. The V call is TRBV9, the J call TRBJ2-1; no firm D call. Trimming removed 2 bases from V and 3 bases from J, with 9 bases in between. CDR1 SGDLS and CDR2 YYNGEE come from the germline V gene. The length of the CDR3 is 14 residues.

V usage is TRBV6-4 and J usage is TRBJ2-1; D gene unclear. The V end was cut by 6 bases, the J end by 6 bases, with 6 bases between. Germline V gene lookup returns CDR1 MRHNA and CDR2 SNTAGT. CDR3 length equals 11 residues. The CDR3 spells CASRLGNEQFF. CDR3 nucleotides: TGTGCCAGCAGATTGGGCAATGAGCAGTTCTTC.